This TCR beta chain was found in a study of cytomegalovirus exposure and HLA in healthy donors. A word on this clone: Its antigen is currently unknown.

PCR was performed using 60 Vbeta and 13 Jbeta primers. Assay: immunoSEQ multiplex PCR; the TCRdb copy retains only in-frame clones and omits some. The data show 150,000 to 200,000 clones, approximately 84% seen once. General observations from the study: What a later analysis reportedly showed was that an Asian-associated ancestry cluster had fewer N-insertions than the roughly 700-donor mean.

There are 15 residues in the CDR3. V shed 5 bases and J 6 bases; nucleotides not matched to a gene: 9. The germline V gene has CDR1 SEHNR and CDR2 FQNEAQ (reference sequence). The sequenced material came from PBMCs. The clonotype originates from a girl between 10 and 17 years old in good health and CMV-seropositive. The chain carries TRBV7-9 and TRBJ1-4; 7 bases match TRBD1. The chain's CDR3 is CASSEGAGQDEKLFF. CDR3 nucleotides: TGTGCCAGCAGCGAAGGGGCCGGACAGGATGAAAAACTGTTTTTT.